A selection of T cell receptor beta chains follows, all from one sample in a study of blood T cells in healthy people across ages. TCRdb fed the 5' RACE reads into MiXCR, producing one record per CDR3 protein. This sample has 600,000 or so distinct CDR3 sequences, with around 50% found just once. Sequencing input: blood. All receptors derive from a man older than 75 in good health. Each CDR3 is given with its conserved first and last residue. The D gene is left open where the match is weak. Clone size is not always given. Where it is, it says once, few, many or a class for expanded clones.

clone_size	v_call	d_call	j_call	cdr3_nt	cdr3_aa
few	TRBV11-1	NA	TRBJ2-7	TGTGCCAGCAGCCTAAGACACGAGCAGTACTTC	CASSLRHEQYF
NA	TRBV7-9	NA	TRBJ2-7	TGTGCCAGCAGCTTAGCGTGGCGGGGCGGACCCTACAATGAGCAGTACTTC	CASSLAWRGGPYNEQYF
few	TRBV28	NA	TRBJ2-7	TGTGCCAGCAGCCCACCGAGCGCCGACTCCGAGCAGTACTTC	CASSPPSADSEQYF
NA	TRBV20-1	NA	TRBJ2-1	TGCAGTGCAGTCAGGCTAACCTCAGACAATGAGCAGTTCTTC	CSAVRLTSDNEQFF
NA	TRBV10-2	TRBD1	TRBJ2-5	TGCGCCAGCAGTGAAACAGGGGGCCTCCGGAAAGAGACCCAGTACTTC	CASSETGGLRKETQYF
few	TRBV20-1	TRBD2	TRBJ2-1	TGCAGTGCCCCCCGGGGGCTAGCGGGGCGGTACAATGAGCAGTTCTTC	CSAPRGLAGRYNEQFF
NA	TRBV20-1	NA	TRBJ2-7	TGCAGTGCTACTCCGGGGGCAGGGGGCTCCTACGAGCAGTACTTC	CSATPGAGGSYEQYF
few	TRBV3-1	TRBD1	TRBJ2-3	TGTGCCAGCAGCCATCAAGCACAGGGGGGCACAGATACGCAGTATTTT	CASSHQAQGGTDTQYF
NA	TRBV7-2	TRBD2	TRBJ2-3	TGTGCCAGCAGCTTAGCGGCGCGGGGGGGCCTCGCAGATACGCAGTATTTT	CASSLAARGGLADTQYF
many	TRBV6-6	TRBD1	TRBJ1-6	TGTGCCAGCAGTTACTTAGGGGGCTTTAATTCACCCCTCCACTTT	CASSYLGGFNSPLHF
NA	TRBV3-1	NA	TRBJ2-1	TGTGCCAGCAGTACCGGGTCCTACAATGAGCAGTTCTTC	CASSTGSYNEQFF
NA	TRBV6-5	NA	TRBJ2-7	TGTGCCAGCAGCCGGGACTTCAACCCCCGTCGTGAGCAGTACTTC	CASSRDFNPRREQYF
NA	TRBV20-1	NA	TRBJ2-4	TGCAGTGCTCAGGGAGTGGGCAAAAACATTCAGTACTTC	CSAQGVGKNIQYF
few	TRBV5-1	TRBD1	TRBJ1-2	TGCGCCAGCAGCTTGGGGGACAGGACCTATGGCTACACCTTC	CASSLGDRTYGYTF